This TCR beta chain is from a study of spatial heterogeneity in lung cancer. Looking at the study overall: On average, each unique TCR and UMI combination appeared more than ten times in raw reads.

TCRdb reprocessed the 5' RACE reads via MiXCR and lists one record per CDR3 protein. The profile shows under 50,000 distinct CDR3 sequences, around 5.2% of them singletons. The time point here: sample taken at primary tumor resection. The sequenced material consisted of unsorted whole RNA from tumor, nontumor lung or frozen PBMC. This clonotype was counted ten times or more. The junction departs from the called germline gene at one end, perhaps through a read error. Per the germline V gene, CDR1 is SEHNR and CDR2 is FQNEAQ (reference sequence). CDR3 length: 12 amino acids. The source is a female donor with early-stage non-small cell lung cancer. The rearrangement links TRBV7-9 to TRBJ2-7; D perhaps matches TRBD2 (5 bases). Sequenced material: PBMCs, taken at surgery. CDR3 in amino acids: CASSEGSYGQYF. The CDR3 DNA is TGTGCCAGCAGCGAAGGGAGCTACGGGCAGTACTTC. Full variable domain (remainder filled in from reference TRBV7-9 and TRBJ2-7): DTGVSQNPRHKITKRGQNVTFRCDPISEHNRLYWYRQTLGQGPEFLTYFQNEAQLEKSRLLSDRFSAERPKGSFSTLEIQRTEQGDSAMYLCASSEGSYGQYFGPGTRLTVT.